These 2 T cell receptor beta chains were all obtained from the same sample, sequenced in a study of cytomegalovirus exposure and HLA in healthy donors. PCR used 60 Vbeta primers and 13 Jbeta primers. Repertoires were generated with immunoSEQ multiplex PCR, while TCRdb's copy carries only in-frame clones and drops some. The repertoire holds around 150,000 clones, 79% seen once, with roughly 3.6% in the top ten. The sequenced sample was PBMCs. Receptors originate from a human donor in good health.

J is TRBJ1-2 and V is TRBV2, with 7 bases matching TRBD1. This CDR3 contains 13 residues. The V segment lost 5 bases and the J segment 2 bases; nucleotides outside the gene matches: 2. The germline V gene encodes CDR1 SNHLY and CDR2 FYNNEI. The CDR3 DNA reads TGTGCCAGCAGTCGGGACAGAAACTATGGCTACACCTTC. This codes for CASSRDRNYGYTF. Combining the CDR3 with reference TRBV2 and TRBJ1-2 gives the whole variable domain EPEVTQTPSHQVTQMGQEVILRCVPISNHLYFYWYRQILGQKVEFLVSFYNNEISEKSEIFDDQFSVERPDGSNFTLKIRSTKLEDSAMYFCASSRDRNYGYTFGSGTRLTVV.

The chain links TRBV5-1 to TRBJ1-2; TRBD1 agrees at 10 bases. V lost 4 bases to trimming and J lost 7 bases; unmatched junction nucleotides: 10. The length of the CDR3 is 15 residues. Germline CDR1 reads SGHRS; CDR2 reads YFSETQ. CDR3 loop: CASSRGTGDVGGYTF. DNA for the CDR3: TGCGCCAGCAGCCGTGGGACAGGGGATGTGGGTGGCTACACCTTC. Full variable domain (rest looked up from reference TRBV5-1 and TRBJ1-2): KAGVTQTPRYLIKTRGQQVTLSCSPISGHRSVSWYQQTPGQGLQFLFEYFSETQRNKGNFPGRFSGRQFSNSRSEMNVSTLELGDSALYLCASSRGTGDVGGYTFGSGTRLTVV.